Listed below are T cell receptor beta chains from one sample, sequenced in a study of identical twins. Via MiXCR, TCRdb re-called the 5' RACE reads, giving one row per CDR3 protein. The table lists 1,800,000 or so distinct CDR3 sequences, roughly a third of them singletons. The sequencing input was cord blood. These receptors originate from a newborn girl in good health. The CDR3 runs from the conserved cysteine through the conserved F or W. Fields, in order: V gene, clone size, D gene, J gene, CDR3 DNA, CDR3 protein. The D gene is left open where the match is weak. For some rows the clone size is stated as once, few or many, or as a class when expanded; others skip it.

v_call: TRBV20-1
clone_size: few
d_call: -
j_call: TRBJ2-5
cdr3_nt: TGCAGTGCTAGACGTCGATTTCTGGGGGAGACCCAGTACTTC
cdr3_aa: CSARRRFLGETQYF

v_call: TRBV28
clone_size: -
d_call: -
j_call: TRBJ2-7
cdr3_nt: TGTGCCAGCTGTCCCCTGGACACAGCCTACGAGCAGTACTTC
cdr3_aa: CASCPLDTAYEQYF

v_call: TRBV29-1
clone_size: -
d_call: -
j_call: TRBJ2-1
cdr3_nt: TGCAGCGTTGGCTGGACTCACTACAATGAGCAGTTCTTC
cdr3_aa: CSVGWTHYNEQFF

v_call: TRBV9
clone_size: -
d_call: -
j_call: TRBJ1-1
cdr3_nt: TGTGCCAGCACCCTAGGGGCGGGAAGATGGGGTGAAGCTTTCTTT
cdr3_aa: CASTLGAGRWGEAFF

v_call: TRBV4-2
clone_size: -
d_call: TRBD2
j_call: TRBJ2-1
cdr3_nt: TGTGCCAGCAGCCAAGATCGCCTGACTAGCGGAACCTACAATGAGCAGTTCTTC
cdr3_aa: CASSQDRLTSGTYNEQFF

v_call: TRBV6-1
clone_size: few
d_call: TRBD1
j_call: TRBJ1-2
cdr3_nt: TGTGCCAGCAGTGGCTGGGACAGTCTCTATGGCTACACCTTC
cdr3_aa: CASSGWDSLYGYTF

v_call: TRBV6-5
clone_size: -
d_call: -
j_call: TRBJ1-5
cdr3_nt: TGTGCCAGCAGCCCACATAATAGCAATCAGCCCCAGCATTTT
cdr3_aa: CASSPHNSNQPQHF

v_call: TRBV6-5
clone_size: -
d_call: TRBD2
j_call: TRBJ2-3
cdr3_nt: TGTGCCAGCAGTTACTCAGCGGGACTCACAGATACGCAGTATTTT
cdr3_aa: CASSYSAGLTDTQYF

v_call: TRBV9
clone_size: few
d_call: TRBD2
j_call: TRBJ2-3
cdr3_nt: TGTGCCAGCAGCGTAGATCGAGCGGGGGGGCCCACAGATACGCAGTATTTT
cdr3_aa: CASSVDRAGGPTDTQYF

v_call: TRBV27
clone_size: -
d_call: TRBD1
j_call: TRBJ2-7
cdr3_nt: TGTGCCAGCAGTTCTCCCGGGACAGGGTCGCGCTACGAGCAGTACTTC
cdr3_aa: CASSSPGTGSRYEQYF

v_call: TRBV20-1
clone_size: -
d_call: TRBD2
j_call: TRBJ2-1
cdr3_nt: TGCAGTGCTAGGAGTACAGCGGGGGATTTCTACAATGAGCAGTTCTTC
cdr3_aa: CSARSTAGDFYNEQFF